This T cell receptor beta chain was identified during a study of monozygotic twins with inflammatory bowel disease. Germline assignment: CDR1 SGHVS and CDR2 FNYEAQ. The CDR3 totals 16 residues. Comments on this clonotype: Its specificity is unknown.

Eight distinct reactions (per sample) were used to make the cDNA. UMIs incorporating a 6-nucleotide sample barcode were appended by means of template switching. With the 5' RACE reads reprocessed, TCRdb shows one record per CDR3 protein and no DNA. The sample shows a few hundred thousand distinct CDR3 sequences, and 2.6% sits with its ten largest clones. Study-level results: Telling different T cell subtypes apart from each other was not possible. Background noise in patient repertoires may stem from differing immunosuppressive treatments.

The specimen was blood. The sequence was obtained from a human donor with ulcerative colitis or Crohn's disease, or a healthy co-twin of an affected twin (not recorded which). The V and J genes are TRBV7-6 and TRBJ2-4; the TCRdb call, TRBD1, lacks DNA for checking. This CDR3 is CASSPGTGRVQNIQYF.